This T cell receptor (beta chain) was profiled in a study of blood T cell repertoires in COVID-19. Across the whole study: From the United States, Italy and Spain came samples of acute and convalescent COVID-19. Sources were T cells, B-cell-depleted T cells, or PBMCs; the material itself was cDNA or gDNA.

This clone turned up a few times. Under the authors' procedure: Counts of nucleated cells, estimated from reference gene primer amplification, were obtained. Sequencing used immunoSEQ multiplex PCR; TCRdb keeps in-frame clones, though not all of them. Clone size and the V and J calls come from that table; the DNA yielded D and trimming. The table records some 55,000 clones, approximately 80% of them present only once. Looked up from germline, CDR1 is SEHNR and CDR2 is FQNEAQ (reference sequence). The CDR3 is 14 amino acids. Trimming removed 5 bases from V and 5 bases from J, with 16 bases in between. This TCR was sampled from a man aged 65-85 years with active or convalescent COVID-19. Source material: peripheral blood. The chain combines TRBV7-9 with TRBJ2-7, with a weak D call TRBD2 (6 bases). The CDR3 DNA reads TGTGCCAGCAGCCAAGCCCGGGGGATGGACGAGCAGTACTTC. It yields the protein CASSQARGMDEQYF.